These 11 T cell receptor beta chains came from one sample sequenced in a study of cytomegalovirus exposure and HLA in healthy donors. Both 60 Vbeta primers and 13 Jbeta primers went into the PCR. This table comes from immunoSEQ multiplex PCR, and its TCRdb copy is limited to in-frame clones, with some not included. The repertoire consists of about 110,000 clones, with roughly 71% occurring once and the leading ten covering roughly 10%. What was sequenced was PBMCs. These receptors were collected from a man aged 35 to 55 in good health and CMV-seropositive.

J is TRBJ1-1 and V is TRBV4-3; the D gene is possibly TRBD1 (6 bases). Deletions cut 5 bases from V and 1 base from J, with 14 bases between. Germline assignment: CDR1 LGHNA and CDR2 YSLEER. The CDR3 length is 15 residues. CDR3 sequence reads: CASSGPGTRNTEAFF. In nucleotides, the CDR3 is TGCGCCAGCAGCGGCCCCGGGACAAGGAACACTGAAGCTTTCTTT.

The rearrangement joins TRBV27 to TRBJ2-3; no reliable D call. Germline V gene data show CDR1 as MNHEY and CDR2 as SMNVEV (reference sequence). Trimming stripped 4 bases from V and 2 bases from J, with 4 bases between. The CDR3 is 12 residues long. Here the CDR3 reads CASSSFTDTQYF. CDR3 sequence (DNA): TGTGCCAGCAGTTCGTTCACAGATACGCAGTATTTT.

The chain employs TRBV7-3 and TRBJ2-2, with 10 bases lining up with TRBD1. Germline values: CDR1 SGHTA, CDR2 FQGTGA. Trimming took 6 bases from V and 7 from J; bases not matched to a gene: 11. The CDR3 runs to 16 residues. CDR3 region: CASRVGTGALGGELFF. CDR3 in DNA: TGTGCCAGCAGGGTCGGGACAGGGGCCCTAGGCGGGGAGCTGTTTTTT.

Comment on this clone: The same CDR3 arises from other DNA sequences in this sample as well. The chain combines TRBV4-3 with TRBJ2-5; D is possibly TRBD1 (6 bases). Germline-derived CDR1 and CDR2 are LGHNA and YSLEER. Trimming removed 0 bases at V and 4 bases at J, with 12 bases between. This CDR3 contains 15 residues. The chain's CDR3 is CASSQDRTVRETQYF. The DNA for the CDR3 is TGCGCCAGCAGCCAAGATAGGACAGTACGAGAGACCCAGTACTTC.

The V gene is TRBV6-5, the J gene TRBJ1-5; D unresolved. The CDR3 runs to 13 residues. Germline assignment: CDR1 MNHEY and CDR2 SVGAGI. The V end was cut by 2 bases, the J end by 4 bases, with 6 bases between. In DNA form, the CDR3 reads TGTGCCAGCAGTTACCTGGCAAATCAGCCCCAGCATTTT. Translating gives CASSYLANQPQHF.

The chain couples TRBV6-5 to TRBJ2-5, with 8 bases lining up with TRBD1. The CDR3 consists of 15 residues. The J segment lost 7 bases and the V segment lost 2 bases, leaving 9 bases of the junction unmatched. Germline lookup yields CDR1 MNHEY and CDR2 SVGAGI. This CDR3 reads CASSYGGGTGGTQYF. The CDR3 coding sequence is TGTGCCAGCAGTTACGGCGGTGGGACAGGCGGGACCCAGTACTTC.

This clone was detected ten times or more. The V call is TRBV6-5, the J call TRBJ2-5, with 7 bases matching TRBD1. Germline CDR1 and CDR2: MNHEY and SVGAGI. J was trimmed by 1 base and V by 5 bases; bases with no gene match: 4. The CDR3 totals 14 residues. CDR3 loop: CASSPGTVQETQYF. The DNA for the CDR3 is TGTGCCAGCAGTCCGGGGACAGTCCAAGAGACCCAGTACTTC.

V is TRBV2 and J is TRBJ1-2, with D tentatively TRBD1 (5 bases). CDR3 length equals 11 residues. V shed 7 bases and J shed 8 bases, with 11 bases lying between them. Germline V lookup: CDR1 SNHLY, CDR2 FYNNEI. CDR3 sequence: CASTGAGGYTF. DNA for the CDR3: TGTGCCAGCACTGGGGCGGGGGGCTACACCTTC.

The rearrangement links TRBV9 to TRBJ2-7, with 10 bases identical to TRBD2. Germline V lookup: CDR1 SGDLS, CDR2 YYNGEE. Trimming at V came to 0 bases and at J to 6 bases, leaving 9 bases not matched to a gene. The CDR3 spans 16 residues. The CDR3 nucleotides are TGTGCCAGCAGCGTAGGGGGCGGGCTAGCGGGAGCCGAGCAGTACTTC. Translation: CASSVGGGLAGAEQYF.

A few counts support this clone. This chain connects TRBV6-1 to TRBJ1-2; D is uncertain. In germline, CDR1 is MNHNS, CDR2 SASEGT. Trimming took 1 base from V and 7 from J, leaving 10 bases between them. This CDR3 has 13 amino acids. CDR3 coding DNA: TGTGCCAGCAGTGAAGGGGGAGCTCGTGGCTACACCTTC. Translated: CASSEGGARGYTF.

This clone has a handful of counts. The genes are TRBV4-2 and TRBJ1-1, with 8 bases fitting TRBD1. The CDR3 consists of 17 residues. J gave up 4 bases and V 4 bases, and 14 bases lay outside the gene matches. Germline V lookup: CDR1 LGHNA, CDR2 YNFKEQ. In nucleotides, the CDR3 is TGTGCCAGCAGCCGGGCTCTTACACCAGGGGGCGCCACTGAAGCTTTCTTT. This translates into CASSRALTPGGATEAFF.